The rows below give T cell receptor beta chains drawn from one sample of a study of control samples from healthy donors and cancer patients. Sequencing was performed with immunoSEQ multiplex PCR; in TCRdb, only in-frame clones are kept and a portion is missing. The top ten hold 2.1% of the sample, which has 100,000 to 150,000 clones, around 93% seen once. The sequencing input was blood. The receptors originated from a woman aged 45 to 65 in good health. Each CDR3 is given with its conserved first and last residue. D genes are given only for firm matches. Some rows mark clone size as missing; the rest say once, few, many or name a class of expanded clone.

TRBV5-6	once	.	TRBJ1-1	TGTGCCAGCAGCTTGGGGGCTGGGAGGGTAGGAGGCACTGAAGCTTTCTTT	CASSLGAGRVGGTEAFF
TRBV5-6	.	TRBD1	TRBJ2-5	TGTGCCAGCAGCCAAAGGACAGGCGGGGAGACCCAGTACTTC	CASSQRTGGETQYF
TRBV5-1	.	TRBD1	TRBJ1-2	TGCGCCAGCAGCGAAGACAGGGACTATGGCTACACCTTC	CASSEDRDYGYTF
TRBV28	.	TRBD1	TRBJ1-2	TGTGCCAGCAGTATCACCCGGACAGGGATTTATGGCTACACCTTC	CASSITRTGIYGYTF
TRBV27	.	TRBD2	TRBJ2-1	TGTGCCAGCAGACAGACCCCGGGACTAGCGGGATCCTACAATGAGCAGTTCTTC	CASRQTPGLAGSYNEQFF
TRBV27	.	TRBD1	TRBJ2-7	TGTGCCAGCAGTTCAAGGGACAGGATGGGGCGCGAGCAGTACTTC	CASSSRDRMGREQYF
TRBV3-1/TRBV3-2	.	.	TRBJ1-2	TGTGCCAGCAGCCAAGATTGGCGGGTTAACTATGGCTACACCTTC	CASSQDWRVNYGYTF
TRBV25-1	.	TRBD1	TRBJ1-1	TGTGCCAGCAGTGAAAACCAGGGGGCCGGCGGAGCTTTCTTT	CASSENQGAGGAFF
TRBV2	.	.	TRBJ1-2	TGTGCCAGCAGTGAGGCGCGGGGGAATGGCTACACCTTC	CASSEARGNGYTF
TRBV28	.	.	TRBJ1-2	TGTGCCAGCAGTGACAGATCGGGAAACTATGGCTACACCTTC	CASSDRSGNYGYTF
TRBV7-2	.	.	TRBJ2-7	TGTGCCAGCAGCCCCGGACTGAGCTCCTACGAGCAGTACTTC	CASSPGLSSYEQYF
TRBV19	.	.	TRBJ2-5	TGTGCCAGTAGTATAGGGGGGAGGCAAGAGACCCAGTACTTC	CASSIGGRQETQYF
TRBV7-8	.	.	TRBJ1-6	TGTGCCAGCAGCTCCGAAGGGCCCTCCCTATCACCCCTCCACTTT	CASSSEGPSLSPLHF
TRBV18	.	.	TRBJ1-1	TGTGCCAGCTCCATAACGGGACAACCGAACACTGAAGCTTTCTTT	CASSITGQPNTEAFF
TRBV29-1	.	TRBD1	TRBJ1-5	TGCAGCGTTCGACAGGGGTGGCGGGGGCCCCAGCATTTT	CSVRQGWRGPQHF
TRBV14	.	TRBD1	TRBJ1-1	TGTGCCAGCAGCCGTAAGATAGGGGGGACAGGGGGCGAATCTGAAGCTTTCTTT	CASSRKIGGTGGESEAFF
TRBV19	.	.	TRBJ2-5	TGTGCCAGTAGTGTACAGGGTGGGGATGGGACCCAGTACTTC	CASSVQGGDGTQYF
TRBV4-1	.	.	TRBJ2-3	TGCGCCAGCAGCCACCTAGATGGTCCAGATACGCAGTATTTT	CASSHLDGPDTQYF
TRBV5-8	.	TRBD2	TRBJ2-5	TGTGCCAGCAGCTTGGGGAATAGCGGGAGGGCCGCGGAGACCCAGTACTTC	CASSLGNSGRAAETQYF
TRBV19	.	TRBD2	TRBJ2-3	TGTGCCAGTAGGCCTAGCGGAAACACAGATACGCAGTATTTT	CASRPSGNTDTQYF
TRBV14	few	.	TRBJ1-3	TGTGCCAGCAGCCAAGTCGGGCAGCGCGCCACCATATATTTT	CASSQVGQRATIYF
TRBV30	.	.	TRBJ1-2	TGTGCCTGGAGTGTTATCCAACGTGGCTATGGCTACACCTTC	CAWSVIQRGYGYTF
TRBV19	.	TRBD2	TRBJ2-7	TGTGCCAGTAGTGCCAGTACCGGCGGACTAGCAGCTTACGAGCAGTACTTC	CASSASTGGLAAYEQYF
TRBV9	.	.	TRBJ1-1	TGTGCCAGCAGCGTAGGAGACGTAGTGGAAGCTTTCTTT	CASSVGDVVEAFF
TRBV10-2	.	TRBD1	TRBJ1-1	TGCGCCAGCAACGAGGGGGCCCCTTTTGAAGCTTTCTTT	CASNEGAPFEAFF
TRBV12-3/TRBV12-4	.	.	TRBJ1-3	TGTGCCAGCAGTTTCCGCGGGGACACCATATATTTT	CASSFRGDTIYF
TRBV19	.	.	TRBJ1-5	TGTGCCAGTAATCAAAGACGGGGGAACGGCAATCAGCCCCAGCATTTT	CASNQRRGNGNQPQHF
TRBV20-1	.	.	TRBJ1-1	TGCAGTGCTTGGCTGAACACTGAAGCTTTCTTT	CSAWLNTEAFF
TRBV5-1	once	.	TRBJ2-7	TGCGCCAGCAGCTTTTCAGGGGTGGCGGCCGAGCAGTACTTC	CASSFSGVAAEQYF
TRBV30	.	.	TRBJ1-4	TGTGCCTGGAGTGTACTAGGGAGTCGTGTCGCCGAAAAACTGTTTTTT	CAWSVLGSRVAEKLFF
TRBV10-3	.	.	TRBJ2-7	TGTGCCGCGGGGTTCGGGTCTTACGAGCAGTACTTC	CAAGFGSYEQYF
TRBV24-1	.	.	TRBJ2-5	TGTGCCACCAGTGACTCTCGTGAGACCCAGTACTTC	CATSDSRETQYF
TRBV19	.	.	TRBJ1-1	TGTGCCAGTAGTATTGGCGTAGGGGTCAGAGGCATGAACACTGAAGCTTTCTTT	CASSIGVGVRGMNTEAFF
TRBV2	once	.	TRBJ1-6	TGTGCCAGCAGTATGAGGGAGGTGGCCCTCCACTTT	CASSMREVALHF
TRBV5-1	.	TRBD2	TRBJ2-1	TGCGCCAGCAGCCTTATAGGGACTAGCGGGAGAAGGTCCGCCAATGAGCAGTTCTTC	CASSLIGTSGRRSANEQFF